The 15 T cell receptor beta chains given below trace back to one sample, sequenced in a study of blood T cells in healthy people across ages. The use of a sample-barcoded 5' primer and a J-beta primer mix characterized a second PCR of about 7 to 12 cycles. TCRdb re-analysed the 5' RACE reads in MiXCR, keeping a single row per CDR3 protein. The sample carries approximately 800,000 distinct CDR3 sequences, approximately 55% recorded once. Sequencing input: blood. The receptors were sampled from a man older than 75 in good health.

With regard to this clonotype: Compared with germline, one end of the junction differs, possibly owing to a read error. The CDR3 region is CANSQLGLGNNEQFF. The CDR3, as DNA: TGCGCCAACAGCCAATTGGGGCTCGGCAACAATGAGCAGTTCTTC. The V and J genes are TRBV4-1 and TRBJ2-1; weak D call: TRBD1 (5 bases). This CDR3 comprises 15 residues. The germline V gene encodes CDR1 MGHRA and CDR2 YSYEKL.

The gene calls are TRBV4-2 and TRBJ1-2; 7 bases are a match to TRBD1. J was trimmed by 0 bases and V by 0 bases; bases with no gene match: 13. This CDR3 comprises 19 residues. CDR1 is LGHNA, CDR2 YNFKEQ, per germline. CDR3 sequence (DNA): TGTGCCAGCAGCCAAGAGATCGGCAGGGGGTTTTTAGCTAACTATGGCTACACCTTC. Its translation is CASSQEIGRGFLANYGYTF.

This clonotype showed up just a few times. The chain carries TRBV27 and TRBJ1-5; a weak D match, TRBD1 (5 bases). Per germline, CDR1 MNHEY and CDR2 SMNVEV (reference sequence). The CDR3 extends over 14 amino acids. Trimming shortened V by 3 bases and J by 1 base, and 7 bases separated the two germline ends. The CDR3 spells CASSFQGSNQPQHF. Written as DNA, the CDR3 is TGTGCCAGCAGTTTTCAGGGCAGCAATCAGCCCCAGCATTTT.

This clonotype turned up a few times. The rearrangement uses TRBV5-1 and TRBJ2-7, with D possibly matching TRBD1 (5 bases). Trimming left V 4 bases short and J 6 bases short, with 11 bases between. CDR1 is SGHRS, CDR2 YFSETQ, per germline. This CDR3 has 12 residues. CDR3 nucleotides: TGCGCCAGCAGCGCCGACAGTACCGAGCAGTACTTC. Encoded protein: CASSADSTEQYF.

This sequence joins TRBV20-1 and TRBJ2-1, with 11 bases fitting TRBD2. Germline V gene sequence: CDR1 DFQATT, CDR2 SNEGSKA (reference sequence). V was clipped by 4 bases and J by 3 bases; unmatched bases: 5. The CDR3 has 15 residues. The CDR3 nucleotides are TGCAGTGCTAAGGGGGGACTAGCGGTCTACAATGAGCAGTTCTTC. Translation: CSAKGGLAVYNEQFF.

Regarding this clonotype: With a much larger clone just one base away, this may be a read error. The J gene is TRBJ2-1, the V gene TRBV20-1, with 12 bases fitting TRBD2. Germline CDR1 DFQATT, CDR2 SNEGSKA (reference sequence). CDR3 length: 17 amino acids. CDR3 nucleotide sequence: TGCGGTGCTGAGAGAAGCCTAGCGGGAGGGCCCCACAATGAGCAGTTCTTC. It codes for CGAERSLAGGPHNEQFF.

This chain joins TRBV6-1 and TRBJ2-4, with 8 bases that match TRBD1. The J call may be wrong; the DNA end is better matched by TRBJ2-7. The germline CDR1 and CDR2 sequences are MNHNS and SASEGT. This CDR3 spans 18 amino acids. CDR3 in amino acids: CASSEDREFFSLRAEQYF. As DNA, the CDR3 is TGTGCCAGCAGTGAGGACAGGGAATTTTTCTCCCTCCGGGCCGAGCAGTACTTC.

This clonotype has a handful of counts. J is TRBJ2-1 and V is TRBV5-1, with TRBD2 matching 8 bases. The CDR3 has 15 amino acids. Trimming took 4 bases from V and 9 from J; bases not matched to a gene: 12. Looked up from germline, CDR1 is SGHRS and CDR2 is YFSETQ. The CDR3 DNA sequence: TGCGCCAGCAGCCAAGTAGCGGGAAAAGGTCGTGAGCAGTTCTTC. This translates into CASSQVAGKGREQFF. Full variable domain (outside the CDR3, taken from reference TRBV5-1 and TRBJ2-1): KAGVTQTPRYLIKTRGQQVTLSCSPISGHRSVSWYQQTPGQGLQFLFEYFSETQRNKGNFPGRFSGRQFSNSRSEMNVSTLELGDSALYLCASSQVAGKGREQFFGPGTRLTVL.

The genes are TRBV21-1 and TRBJ2-7; TRBD2, the table's D call, was not compared with the DNA. TRBV21-1 is designated a pseudogene. CDR3 length equals 17 residues. CDR3 residues: CASSKLCASGISYEQYF. The CDR3 region has the DNA TGTGCCAGCAGCAAACTGTGCGCTAGCGGGATTTCCTACGAGCAGTACTTC.

The chain couples TRBV14 to TRBJ2-7, with D hard to call. The germline CDR1 and CDR2 sequences are SGHDN and FVKESK. Trimming took 3 bases from V and 0 from J, leaving 12 bases between them. CDR3 length: 15 residues. In DNA, the CDR3 is TGTGCCAGCAGCCACAAGGTAGGGCCCTCCTACGAGCAGTACTTC. Translating gives CASSHKVGPSYEQYF. The complete variable domain, with remaining parts taken from reference TRBV14 and TRBJ2-7, reads EAGVTQFPSHSVIEKGQTVTLRCDPISGHDNLYWYRRVMGKEIKFLLHFVKESKQDESGMPNNRFLAERTGGTYSTLKVQPAELEDSGVYFCASSHKVGPSYEQYFGPGTRLTVT.

V is TRBV4-1 and J is TRBJ1-4; D gene unclear. V lost 1 base and J 7 bases, leaving 16 bases between the germline ends. In germline, CDR1 is MGHRA, CDR2 YSYEKL. The CDR3 length is 16 residues. The CDR3 DNA reads TGCGCCAGCAGCCAAGGTCCCGCAGGTGGAGCTGAAAAACTGTTTTTT. It encodes CASSQGPAGGAEKLFF.

This clonotype showed up just once. The genes are TRBV18 and TRBJ1-3; D is ambiguous. Per the germline V gene, CDR1 is KGHSH and CDR2 is LQKENI. Trimming removed 1 base at V and 0 bases at J, with 7 bases between. The CDR3 has 15 residues. CDR3 amino acids: CASSPRSASGNTIYF. In DNA form, the CDR3 reads TGTGCCAGCTCACCACGGTCCGCCTCTGGAAACACCATATATTTT.

The chain carries TRBV2 and TRBJ1-2; D perhaps matches TRBD1 (6 bases). Germline V gives CDR1 SNHLY, CDR2 FYNNEI. The CDR3 is made up of 16 amino acids. V dropped 4 bases and J dropped 3 bases, with 18 bases sitting between them. In nucleotides, the CDR3 is TGTGCCAGCAGTGTAGTCCGCTCCGGGACATACTATGGCTACACCTTC. Its protein product is CASSVVRSGTYYGYTF.

The V call is TRBV5-1, the J call TRBJ2-1; no definite D call. Deletions cut 1 base from V and 2 bases from J, with 4 bases between. The CDR3 spans 13 residues. The germline CDR1 and CDR2 sequences are SGHRS and YFSETQ. The CDR3 spells CASSLIPYNEQFF. CDR3 nucleotide sequence: TGCGCCAGCAGCTTGATTCCCTACAATGAGCAGTTCTTC. Looking up the rest from reference TRBV5-1 and TRBJ2-1 gives the full variable domain: KAGVTQTPRYLIKTRGQQVTLSCSPISGHRSVSWYQQTPGQGLQFLFEYFSETQRNKGNFPGRFSGRQFSNSRSEMNVSTLELGDSALYLCASSLIPYNEQFFGPGTRLTVL.

This clonotype was found a few times. This chain uses TRBV7-2 with TRBJ2-1; 9 positions match TRBD2. In germline, CDR1 is SGHTA, CDR2 FQGNSA. V shed 5 bases, J shed 4 bases, and the junction held 6 bases outside the gene matches. CDR3 length: 15 amino acids. The CDR3 coding sequence is TGTGCCAGCAGCCCCCGGACTAGCGTGTACAATGAGCAGTTCTTC. Translation: CASSPRTSVYNEQFF.